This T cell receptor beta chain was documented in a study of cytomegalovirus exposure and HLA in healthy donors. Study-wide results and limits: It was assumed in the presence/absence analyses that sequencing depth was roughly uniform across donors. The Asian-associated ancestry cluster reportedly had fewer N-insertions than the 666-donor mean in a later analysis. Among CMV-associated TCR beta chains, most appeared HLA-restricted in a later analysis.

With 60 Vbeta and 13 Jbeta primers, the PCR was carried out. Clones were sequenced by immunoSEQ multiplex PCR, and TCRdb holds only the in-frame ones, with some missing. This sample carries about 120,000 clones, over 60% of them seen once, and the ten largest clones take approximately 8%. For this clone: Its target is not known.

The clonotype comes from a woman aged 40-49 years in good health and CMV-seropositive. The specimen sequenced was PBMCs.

CDR3 sequence (DNA): TGTGCCAGCAGCTTATACGGACAGGGGGTACCTGAAGCTTTCTTT. Protein: CASSLYGQGVPEAFF. This chain uses TRBV7-9 with TRBJ1-1, with 10 bases identical to TRBD1. Germline V gene lookup returns CDR1 SEHNR and CDR2 FQNEAQ (reference sequence). This CDR3 has 15 amino acids. V lost 2 bases, J lost 6 bases, and 6 bases stayed unmatched. The entire variable domain, with the rest obtained from reference TRBV7-9 and TRBJ1-1, is as follows: DTGVSQNPRHKITKRGQNVTFRCDPISEHNRLYWYRQTLGQGPEFLTYFQNEAQLEKSRLLSDRFSAERPKGSFSTLEIQRTEQGDSAMYLCASSLYGQGVPEAFFGQGTRLTVV.